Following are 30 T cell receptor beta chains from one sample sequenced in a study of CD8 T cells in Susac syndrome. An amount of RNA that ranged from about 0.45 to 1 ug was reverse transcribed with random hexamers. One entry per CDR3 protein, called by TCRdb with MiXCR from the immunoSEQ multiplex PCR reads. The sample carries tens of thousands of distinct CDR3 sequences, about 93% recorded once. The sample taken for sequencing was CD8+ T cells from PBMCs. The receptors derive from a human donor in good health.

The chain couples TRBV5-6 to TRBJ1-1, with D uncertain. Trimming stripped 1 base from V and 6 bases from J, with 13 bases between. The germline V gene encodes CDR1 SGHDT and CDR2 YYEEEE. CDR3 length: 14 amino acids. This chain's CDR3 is CASSLNRQDPEAFF. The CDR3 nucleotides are TGTGCCAGCAGCTTGAATAGGCAGGACCCTGAAGCTTTCTTT. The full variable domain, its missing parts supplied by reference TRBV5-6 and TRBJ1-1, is DAGVTQSPTHLIKTRGQQVTLRCSPKSGHDTVSWYQQALGQGPQFIFQYYEEEERQRGNFPDRFSGHQFPNYSSELNVNALLLGDSALYLCASSLNRQDPEAFFGQGTRLTVV.

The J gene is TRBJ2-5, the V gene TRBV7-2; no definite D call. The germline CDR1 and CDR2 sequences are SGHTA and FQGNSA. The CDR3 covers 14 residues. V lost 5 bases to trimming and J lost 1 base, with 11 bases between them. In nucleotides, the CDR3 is TGTGCCAGCAGCACCTCTGGCAGCCAAGAGACCCAGTACTTC. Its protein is CASSTSGSQETQYF.

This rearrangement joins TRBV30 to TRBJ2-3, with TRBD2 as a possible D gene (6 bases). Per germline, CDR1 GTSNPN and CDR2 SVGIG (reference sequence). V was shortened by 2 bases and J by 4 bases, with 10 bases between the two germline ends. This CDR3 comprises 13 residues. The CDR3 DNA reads TGTGCCTGGAGTTACGGAGGGGCAGATACGCAGTATTTT. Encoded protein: CAWSYGGADTQYF.

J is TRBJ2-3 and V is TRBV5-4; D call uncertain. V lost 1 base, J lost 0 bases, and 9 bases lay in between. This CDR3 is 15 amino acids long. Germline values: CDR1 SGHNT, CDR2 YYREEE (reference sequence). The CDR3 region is CASSLRVPSTDTQYF. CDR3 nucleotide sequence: TGTGCCAGCAGCTTGAGGGTTCCTAGCACAGATACGCAGTATTTT. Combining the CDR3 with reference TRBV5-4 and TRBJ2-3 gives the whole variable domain ETGVTQSPTHLIKTRGQQVTLRCSSQSGHNTVSWYQQALGQGPQFIFQYYREEENGRGNFPPRFSGLQFPNYSSELNVNALELDDSALYLCASSLRVPSTDTQYFGPGTRLTVL.

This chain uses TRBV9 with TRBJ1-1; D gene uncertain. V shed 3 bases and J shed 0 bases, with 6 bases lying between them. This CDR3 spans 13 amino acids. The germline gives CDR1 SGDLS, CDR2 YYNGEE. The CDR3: CASSGELNTEAFF. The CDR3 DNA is TGTGCCAGCAGCGGGGAGCTGAACACTGAAGCTTTCTTT. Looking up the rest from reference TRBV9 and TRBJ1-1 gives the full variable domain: DSGVTQTPKHLITATGQRVTLRCSPRSGDLSVYWYQQSLDQGLQFLIQYYNGEERAKGNILERFSAQQFPDLHSELNLSSLELGDSALYFCASSGELNTEAFFGQGTRLTVV.

CDR3 residues: CASSFVNTLPGQTFYGYTF. In DNA form, the CDR3 reads TGTGCCAGCAGCTTCGTAAATACACTACCGGGACAGACCTTCTATGGCTACACCTTC. The rearrangement uses TRBV13 and TRBJ1-2; 7 bases agree with TRBD1. The CDR3 runs 19 residues. Trimming at V came to 3 bases and at J to 4 bases, leaving 20 bases not matched to a gene. Germline V gives CDR1 PRHDT, CDR2 FYEKMQ (reference sequence).

CDR3: CSVEVSTGELFF. The CDR3 DNA reads as TGCAGCGTTGAGGTCAGCACCGGGGAGCTGTTTTTT. The chain has TRBV29-1 and TRBJ2-2, with D uncertain. CDR1 and CDR2 (germline): SQVTM, ANQGSEA. The CDR3 is made up of 12 amino acids. Trimming left V 3 bases short and J 4 bases short, with 6 bases between.

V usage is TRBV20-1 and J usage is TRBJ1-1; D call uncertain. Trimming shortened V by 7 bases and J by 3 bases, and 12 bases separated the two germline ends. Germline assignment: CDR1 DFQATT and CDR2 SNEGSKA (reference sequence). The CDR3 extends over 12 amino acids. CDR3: CSGMETYTEAFF. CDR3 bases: TGCAGTGGTATGGAGACATACACTGAAGCTTTCTTT.

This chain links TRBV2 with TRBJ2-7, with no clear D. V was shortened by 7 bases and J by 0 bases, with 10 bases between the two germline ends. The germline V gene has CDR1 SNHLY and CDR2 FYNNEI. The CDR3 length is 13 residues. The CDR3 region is CASTLMSSYEQYV. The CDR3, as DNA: TGTGCCAGCACTCTTATGAGCTCCTACGAGCAGTACGTC.

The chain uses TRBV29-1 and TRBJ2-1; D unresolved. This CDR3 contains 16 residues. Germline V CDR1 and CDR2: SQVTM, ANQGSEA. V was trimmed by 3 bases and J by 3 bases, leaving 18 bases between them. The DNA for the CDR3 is TGCAGCGTTGATGGGGTGGGAAACACAGTCTACAATGAGCAGTTCTTC. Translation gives CSVDGVGNTVYNEQFF.

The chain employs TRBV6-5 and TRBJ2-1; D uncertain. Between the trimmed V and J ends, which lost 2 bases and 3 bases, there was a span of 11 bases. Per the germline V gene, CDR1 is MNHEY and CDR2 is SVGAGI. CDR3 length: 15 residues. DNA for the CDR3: TGTGCCAGCAGTTACCTCGGCAGTAGCTACAATGAGCAGTTCTTC. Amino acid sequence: CASSYLGSSYNEQFF.

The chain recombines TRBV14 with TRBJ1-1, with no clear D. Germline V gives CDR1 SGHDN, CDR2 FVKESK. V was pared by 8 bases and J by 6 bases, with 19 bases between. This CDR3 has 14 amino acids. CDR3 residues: CASGEDQFPPEAFF. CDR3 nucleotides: TGTGCCAGCGGCGAAGACCAGTTTCCCCCTGAAGCTTTCTTT. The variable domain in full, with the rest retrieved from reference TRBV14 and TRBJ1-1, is EAGVTQFPSHSVIEKGQTVTLRCDPISGHDNLYWYRRVMGKEIKFLLHFVKESKQDESGMPNNRFLAERTGGTYSTLKVQPAELEDSGVYFCASGEDQFPPEAFFGQGTRLTVV.

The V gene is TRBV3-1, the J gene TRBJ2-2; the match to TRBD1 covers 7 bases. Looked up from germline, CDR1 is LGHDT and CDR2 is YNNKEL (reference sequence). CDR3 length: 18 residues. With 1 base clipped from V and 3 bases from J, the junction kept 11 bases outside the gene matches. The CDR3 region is CASSQGIRDRGYTGELFF. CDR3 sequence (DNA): TGTGCCAGCAGCCAAGGAATCCGGGACAGAGGATACACCGGGGAGCTGTTTTTT.

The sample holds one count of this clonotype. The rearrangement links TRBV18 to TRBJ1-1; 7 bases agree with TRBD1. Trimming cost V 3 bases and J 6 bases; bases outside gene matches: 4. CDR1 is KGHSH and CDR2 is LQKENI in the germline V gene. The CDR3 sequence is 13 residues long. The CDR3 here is CASSPWDSPEAFF. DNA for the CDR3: TGTGCCAGCTCACCTTGGGACAGCCCTGAAGCTTTCTTT. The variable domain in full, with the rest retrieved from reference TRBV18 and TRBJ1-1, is NAGVMQNPRHLVRRRGQEARLRCSPMKGHSHVYWYRQLPEEGLKFMVYLQKENIIDESGMPKERFSAEFPKEGPSILRIQQVVRGDSAAYFCASSPWDSPEAFFGQGTRLTVV.

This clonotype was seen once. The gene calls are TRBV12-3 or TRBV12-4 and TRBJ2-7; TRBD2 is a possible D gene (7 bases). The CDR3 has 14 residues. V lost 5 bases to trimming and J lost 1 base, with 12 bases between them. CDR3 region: CASSVKGGSYEQYF. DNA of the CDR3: TGTGCCAGCAGTGTCAAGGGGGGGTCCTACGAGCAGTACTTC.

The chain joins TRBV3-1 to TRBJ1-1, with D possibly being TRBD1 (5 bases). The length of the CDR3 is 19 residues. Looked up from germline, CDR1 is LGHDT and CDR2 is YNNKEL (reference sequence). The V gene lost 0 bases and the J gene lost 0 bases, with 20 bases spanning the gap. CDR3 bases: TGTGCCAGCAGCCAAGACGGAAGGGGCTACTTGTTAATGAACACTGAAGCTTTCTTT. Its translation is CASSQDGRGYLLMNTEAFF.

CDR3: CASSVGNFDTDTQYF. CDR3 sequence (DNA): TGTGCCAGCAGCGTAGGAAATTTTGACACAGATACGCAGTATTTT. The gene calls are TRBV9 and TRBJ2-3; D gene unclear. Trimming took 0 bases from V and 2 from J, leaving 10 bases between them. The CDR3 spans 15 residues. The germline CDR1 and CDR2 sequences are SGDLS and YYNGEE.

The CDR3 loop reads CASSVEKSEQFF. The CDR3 DNA reads as TGTGCCAGCAGCGTAGAAAAGAGTGAGCAGTTCTTC. The chain combines TRBV9 with TRBJ2-1; unclear D gene. This CDR3 has 12 amino acids. Trimming removed 0 bases at V and 9 bases at J, with 7 bases between. The V gene's germline CDR1 is SGDLS and CDR2 YYNGEE.

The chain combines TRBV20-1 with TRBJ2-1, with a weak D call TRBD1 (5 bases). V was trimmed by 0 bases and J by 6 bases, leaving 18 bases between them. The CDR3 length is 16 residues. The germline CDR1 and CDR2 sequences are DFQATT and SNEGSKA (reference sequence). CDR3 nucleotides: TGCAGTGCTAGAGATGGCCGGGCGACAGACCTCAATGAGCAGTTCTTC. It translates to CSARDGRATDLNEQFF.

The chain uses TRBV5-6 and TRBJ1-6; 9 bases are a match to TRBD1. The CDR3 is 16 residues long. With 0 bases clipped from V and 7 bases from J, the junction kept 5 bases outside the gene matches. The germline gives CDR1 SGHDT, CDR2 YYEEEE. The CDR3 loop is CASSLGGGTGNSPLHF. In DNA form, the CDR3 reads TGTGCCAGCAGCTTGGGCGGGGGGACAGGGAATTCACCCCTCCACTTT.

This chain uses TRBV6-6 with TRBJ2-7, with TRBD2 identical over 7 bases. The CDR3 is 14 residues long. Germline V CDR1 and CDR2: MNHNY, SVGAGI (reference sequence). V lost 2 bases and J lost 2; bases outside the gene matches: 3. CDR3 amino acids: CASSYGRGPYEQYV. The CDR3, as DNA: TGTGCCAGCAGTTACGGGAGGGGACCCTACGAGCAGTACGTC.

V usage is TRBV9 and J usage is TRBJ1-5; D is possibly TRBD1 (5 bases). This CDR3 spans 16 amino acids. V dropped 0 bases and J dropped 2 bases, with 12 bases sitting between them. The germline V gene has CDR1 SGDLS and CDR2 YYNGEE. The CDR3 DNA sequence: TGTGCCAGCAGCGTAGTTGGGGCCCTCTGCAATCAGCCCCAGCATTTT. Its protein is CASSVVGALCNQPQHF.

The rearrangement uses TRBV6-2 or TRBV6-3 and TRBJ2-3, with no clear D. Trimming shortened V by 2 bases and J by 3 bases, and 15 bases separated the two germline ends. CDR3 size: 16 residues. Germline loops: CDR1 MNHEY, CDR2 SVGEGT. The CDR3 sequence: CASSYPTEVGTDTQYF. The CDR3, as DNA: TGTGCCAGCAGTTACCCTACCGAAGTTGGAACAGATACGCAGTATTTT.

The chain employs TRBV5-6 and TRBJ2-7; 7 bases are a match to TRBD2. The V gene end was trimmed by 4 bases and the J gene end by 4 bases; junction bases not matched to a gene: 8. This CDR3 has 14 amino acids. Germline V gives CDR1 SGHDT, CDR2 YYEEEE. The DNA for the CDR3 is TGTGCCAGCAGCCGCACCTTGGGGGGGTACGAGCAGTACTTC. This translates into CASSRTLGGYEQYF.

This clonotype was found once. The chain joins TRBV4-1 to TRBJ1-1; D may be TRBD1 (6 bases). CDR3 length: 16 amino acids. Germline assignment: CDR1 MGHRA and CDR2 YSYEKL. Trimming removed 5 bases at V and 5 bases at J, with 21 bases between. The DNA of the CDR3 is TGCGCCAGCAGCACACGAGATGGGGGGGCTGGAACTGAAGCTTTCTTT. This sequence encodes CASSTRDGGAGTEAFF.

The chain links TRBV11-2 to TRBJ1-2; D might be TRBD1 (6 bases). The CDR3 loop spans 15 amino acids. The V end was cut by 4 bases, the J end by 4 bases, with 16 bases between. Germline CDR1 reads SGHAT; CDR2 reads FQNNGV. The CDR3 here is CASSSPGTNLYGYTF. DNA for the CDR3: TGTGCCAGCAGCTCGCCCGGGACAAACCTCTATGGCTACACCTTC.

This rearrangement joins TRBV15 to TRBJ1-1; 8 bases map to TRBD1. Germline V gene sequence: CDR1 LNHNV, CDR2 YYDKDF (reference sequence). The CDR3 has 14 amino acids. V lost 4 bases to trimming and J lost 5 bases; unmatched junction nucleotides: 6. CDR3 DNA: TGTGCCACCAGCAAAGACAGGGGTCGGACTGAAGCTTTCTTT. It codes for CATSKDRGRTEAFF.

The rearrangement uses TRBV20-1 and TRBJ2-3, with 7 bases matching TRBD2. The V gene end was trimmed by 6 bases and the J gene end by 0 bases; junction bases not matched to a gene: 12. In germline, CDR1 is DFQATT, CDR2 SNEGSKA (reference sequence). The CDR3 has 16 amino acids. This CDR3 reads CSAKGTTRRSTDTQYF. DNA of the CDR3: TGCAGTGCCAAAGGGACTACAAGACGAAGCACAGATACGCAGTATTTT.

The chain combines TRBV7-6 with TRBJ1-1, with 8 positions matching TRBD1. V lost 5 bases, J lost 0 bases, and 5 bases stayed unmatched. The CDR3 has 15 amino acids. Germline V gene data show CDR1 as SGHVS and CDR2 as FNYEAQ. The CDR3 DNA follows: TGTGCCAGCAGCCCCAGGACAGGGTTGAACACTGAAGCTTTCTTT. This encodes CASSPRTGLNTEAFF.

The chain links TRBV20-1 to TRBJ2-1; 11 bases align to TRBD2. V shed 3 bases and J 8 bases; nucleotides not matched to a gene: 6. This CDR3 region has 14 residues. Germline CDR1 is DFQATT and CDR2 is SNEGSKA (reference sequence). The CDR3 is CSASHLAGGYEQFF. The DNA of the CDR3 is TGCAGTGCTAGTCATCTAGCGGGAGGCTATGAGCAGTTCTTC.